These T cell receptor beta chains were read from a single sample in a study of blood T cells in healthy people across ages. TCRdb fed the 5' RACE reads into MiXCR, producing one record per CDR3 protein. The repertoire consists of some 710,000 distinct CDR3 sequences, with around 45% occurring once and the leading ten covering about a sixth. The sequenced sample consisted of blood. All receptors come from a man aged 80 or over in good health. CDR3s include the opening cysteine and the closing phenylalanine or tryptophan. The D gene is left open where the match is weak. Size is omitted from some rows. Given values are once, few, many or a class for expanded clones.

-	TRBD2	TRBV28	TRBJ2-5	CASKLMSSGGDEQYF	TGTGCCAGCAAGCTGATGAGTAGCGGGGGCGATGAGCAGTACTTC
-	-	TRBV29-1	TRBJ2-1	CSTTGTSYNEQFF	TGCAGCACGACAGGGACTTCCTACAATGAGCAGTTCTTC
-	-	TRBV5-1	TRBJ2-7	CASSLGPASNEQYF	TGCGCCAGCAGCTTGGGGCCCGCCTCCAACGAGCAGTACTTC
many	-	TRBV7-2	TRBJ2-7	CASSSWTASYEQYF	TGTGCCAGCAGCTCGTGGACGGCTTCCTACGAGCAGTACTTC
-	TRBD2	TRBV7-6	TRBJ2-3	CASSVASSGVTDTQYF	TGTGCCAGCAGCGTAGCGTCTAGCGGGGTTACAGATACGCAGTATTTT
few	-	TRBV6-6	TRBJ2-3	CASSYGPSLTDTQYF	TGTGCCAGCAGTTACGGGCCGTCCCTCACAGATACGCAGTATTTT
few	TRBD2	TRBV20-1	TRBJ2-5	CSAGPVSSGQETQYF	TGCAGTGCTGGCCCGGTTTCTAGCGGGCAAGAGACCCAGTACTTC
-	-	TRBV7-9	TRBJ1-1	CASSPDRTNTEAFF	TGTGCCAGCAGCCCCGACAGGACAAACACTGAAGCTTTCTTT
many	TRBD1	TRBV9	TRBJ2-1	CASSVSGQGRNEQFF	TGTGCCAGCAGCGTCTCCGGACAGGGACGCAATGAGCAGTTCTTC
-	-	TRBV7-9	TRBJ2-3	CASSSEVQRHTQYF	TGTGCCAGCAGCAGCGAGGTCCAACGACATACGCAGTATTTT
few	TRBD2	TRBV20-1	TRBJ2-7	CSAGATSAYEQYF	TGCAGTGCTGGCGCAACTAGCGCCTACGAGCAGTACTTC
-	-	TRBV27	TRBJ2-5	CASSPYFGLEKTQYF	TGTGCCAGCAGTCCCTACTTCGGACTGGAAAAGACCCAGTACTTC
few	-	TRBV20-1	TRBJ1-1	CSAPGFGEREAFF	TGCAGTGCTCCAGGGTTTGGGGAGAGGGAAGCTTTCTTT
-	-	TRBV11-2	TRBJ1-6	CASSLQIGNSPLHF	TGTGCCAGCAGCTTACAGATCGGTAATTCACCCCTCCACTTT
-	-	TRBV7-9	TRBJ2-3	CASSGIGSADTQYF	TGTGCCAGCAGTGGGATAGGGTCGGCAGATACGCAGTATTTT
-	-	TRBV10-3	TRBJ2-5	CAYAVSSEETQYF	TGTGCCTACGCGGTGAGCAGCGAAGAGACCCAGTACTTC
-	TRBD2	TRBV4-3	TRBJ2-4	CASSQAPLLSGSGGIQYF	TGCGCCAGCAGCCAAGCGCCACTCCTAAGCGGGAGTGGGGGCATTCAGTACTTC
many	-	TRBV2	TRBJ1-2	CASRGDRTNYGYTF	TGTGCCAGCAGGGGAGACAGGACTAACTATGGCTACACCTTC
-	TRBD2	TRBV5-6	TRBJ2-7	CASSFGLAGWDEQYF	TGTGCCAGCAGCTTCGGACTAGCGGGATGGGACGAGCAGTACTTC
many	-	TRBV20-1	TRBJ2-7	CSARVAPYEQYF	TGCAGTGCTAGAGTGGCCCCCTACGAGCAGTACTTC
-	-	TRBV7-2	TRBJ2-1	CASSLVGSGGSSYNEQFF	TGTGCCAGCAGCTTAGTAGGGTCTGGCGGTAGCTCCTACAATGAGCAGTTCTTC
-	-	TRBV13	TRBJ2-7	CASSLGMQRGHEQYF	TGTGCCAGCAGCTTAGGGATGCAGCGAGGCCACGAGCAGTACTTC
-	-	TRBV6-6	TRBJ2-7	CASSSRGGRSSYEQYF	TGTGCCAGCAGTTCCCGAGGGGGTAGGAGCTCCTACGAGCAGTACTTC